This entry lists 8 T cell receptor beta chains sequenced from one sample in a study of blood T cell repertoires in COVID-19. Profiling relied on immunoSEQ multiplex PCR, and the TCRdb table lists in-frame clones only, not all of them. The sample comprises fewer than 120,000 clones, 76% of which are singletons, and around 4% rests with the top ten. The sample taken for sequencing was peripheral blood. These receptors originate from an elderly woman with acute or convalescent COVID-19.

The chain couples TRBV2 to TRBJ2-6, with 8 bases lining up with TRBD1. Losses at the gene ends were 4 bases for V and 3 bases for J; bases not matched to a gene: 5. Per germline, CDR1 SNHLY and CDR2 FYNNEI. The CDR3 extends over 16 amino acids. DNA of the CDR3: TGTGCCAGCAGTGGACAGGGGTTTAATGGGGCCAACGTCCTGACTTTC. Translating gives CASSGQGFNGANVLTF.

The rearrangement links TRBV30 to TRBJ2-2, with a tentative D call TRBD1 (5 bases). V was shortened by 5 bases and J by 3 bases, with 13 bases between the two germline ends. CDR1 is GTSNPN and CDR2 is SVGIG in the germline V gene (reference sequence). The CDR3 sequence is 14 residues long. CDR3 sequence (DNA): TGTGCCTGGGCAGCTGACAGATACACCGGGGAGCTGTTTTTT. As protein: CAWAADRYTGELFF.

This chain uses TRBV27 with TRBJ1-6; D might be TRBD1 (6 bases). Trimming took 0 bases from V and 6 from J, leaving 12 bases between them. The CDR3 length is 16 residues. Germline CDR1 MNHEY, CDR2 SMNVEV (reference sequence). CDR3 DNA: TGTGCCAGCAGTTTATCGCGGGGGCGTATTAATTCACCCCTCCACTTT. Translation: CASSLSRGRINSPLHF.

The gene calls are TRBV27 and TRBJ2-5; 9 bases are a match to TRBD2. CDR3 length equals 14 residues. V lost 5 bases to trimming and J lost 5 bases; unmatched junction nucleotides: 6. Germline lookup yields CDR1 MNHEY and CDR2 SMNVEV (reference sequence). Here the CDR3 reads CASSPGLAKETQYF. CDR3 DNA sequence: TGTGCCAGCAGTCCAGGACTAGCGAAGGAGACCCAGTACTTC.

Points on this clone: At one end, the junction sequence differs from germline, possibly due to a read error. V and J are TRBV2 and TRBJ1-1; D may be TRBD1 (5 bases). Germline CDR1 and CDR2: SNHLY and FYNNEI. CDR3 length: 12 amino acids. The CDR3 DNA is TGTGCCAGCCAGGGCGGGGTGCAGTCCTATTCCTTT. It specifies CASQGGVQSYSF.

This clone was observed once. The rearrangement joins TRBV7-9 to TRBJ1-6; D might be TRBD1 (5 bases). Germline V gene data show CDR1 as SEHNR and CDR2 as FQNEAQ (reference sequence). The CDR3 contains 14 residues. V was trimmed by 8 bases and J by 9 bases, leaving 17 bases between them. The CDR3 region is CASAIGQGGSPLHF. The DNA of the CDR3 is TGTGCCAGCGCCATAGGCCAGGGTGGTTCACCCCTCCACTTT.

This rearrangement joins TRBV5-4 to TRBJ2-5; 7 nucleotides line up with TRBD2. The CDR3 loop spans 13 amino acids. Germline V gives CDR1 SGHNT, CDR2 YYREEE (reference sequence). V lost 4 bases and J lost 5; bases outside the gene matches: 5. Here the CDR3 reads CASSPSGVETQYF. As DNA, the CDR3 is TGTGCCAGCAGCCCGAGCGGGGTGGAGACCCAGTACTTC.

This sequence joins TRBV12-5 and TRBJ1-5; 9 bases map to TRBD1. This CDR3 comprises 16 residues. With 5 bases clipped from V and 6 bases from J, the junction kept 11 bases outside the gene matches. Germline V gene data show CDR1 as LGHNT and CDR2 as FRNRAP. The CDR3 spells CASGPGYGQGLQPQHF. The CDR3 DNA reads as TGTGCTAGTGGTCCCGGATACGGACAGGGGCTTCAGCCCCAGCATTTT.